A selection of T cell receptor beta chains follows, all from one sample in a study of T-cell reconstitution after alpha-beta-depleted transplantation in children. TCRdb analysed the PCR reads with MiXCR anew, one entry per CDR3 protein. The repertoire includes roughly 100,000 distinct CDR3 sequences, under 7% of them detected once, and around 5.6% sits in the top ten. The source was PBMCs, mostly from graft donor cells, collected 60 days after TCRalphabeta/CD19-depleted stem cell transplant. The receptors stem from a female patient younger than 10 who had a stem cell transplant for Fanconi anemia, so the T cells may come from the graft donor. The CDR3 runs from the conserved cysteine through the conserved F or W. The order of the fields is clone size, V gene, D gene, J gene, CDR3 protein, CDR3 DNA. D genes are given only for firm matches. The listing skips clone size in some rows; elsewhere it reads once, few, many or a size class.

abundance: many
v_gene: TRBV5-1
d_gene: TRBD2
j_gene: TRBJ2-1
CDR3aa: CASSPWTSGINSYNEQFF
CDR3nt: TGCGCCAGCAGCCCGTGGACTAGCGGGATCAACTCCTACAATGAGCAGTTCTTC

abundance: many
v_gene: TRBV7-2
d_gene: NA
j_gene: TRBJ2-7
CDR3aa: CASSLRDSPYEQYF
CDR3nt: TGTGCCAGCAGCTTACGGGACTCCCCCTACGAGCAGTACTTC

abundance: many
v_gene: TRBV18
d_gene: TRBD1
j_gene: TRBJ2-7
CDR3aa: CASSRGGAGYEQYF
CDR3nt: TGTGCCAGCTCACGAGGGGGCGCAGGCTACGAGCAGTACTTC

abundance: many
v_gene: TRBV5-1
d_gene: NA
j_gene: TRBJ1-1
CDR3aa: CASSYRGRGMATEAFF
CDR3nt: TGCGCCAGCAGCTACAGAGGGCGAGGAATGGCGACTGAAGCTTTCTTT

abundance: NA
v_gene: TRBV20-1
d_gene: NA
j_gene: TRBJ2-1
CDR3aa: CSARVWNEQFF
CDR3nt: TGCAGTGCTAGAGTGTGGAATGAGCAGTTCTTC

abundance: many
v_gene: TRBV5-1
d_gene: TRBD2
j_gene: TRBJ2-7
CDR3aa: CASSPALGLTYEQYF
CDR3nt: TGCGCCAGCAGCCCGGCTTTGGGACTAACCTACGAGCAGTACTTC

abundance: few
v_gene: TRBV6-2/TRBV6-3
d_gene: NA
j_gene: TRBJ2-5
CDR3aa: CASSRQVPRGTQYF
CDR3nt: TGTGCCAGCAGTCGACAGGTACCTAGAGGGACCCAGTACTTC

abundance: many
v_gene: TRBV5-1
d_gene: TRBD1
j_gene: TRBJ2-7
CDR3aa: CASSPGTDLVSYEQYF
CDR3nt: TGCGCCAGCAGCCCCGGGACAGATCTAGTCTCCTACGAGCAGTACTTC

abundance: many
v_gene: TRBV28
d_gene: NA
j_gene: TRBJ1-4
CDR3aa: CASRFRQPNEKLFF
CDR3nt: TGTGCCAGCAGGTTCCGACAGCCGAATGAAAAACTGTTTTTT

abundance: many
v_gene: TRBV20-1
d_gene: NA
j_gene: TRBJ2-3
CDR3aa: CSARSSTTDTQYF
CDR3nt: TGCAGTGCTAGGTCTAGCACCACAGATACGCAGTATTTT

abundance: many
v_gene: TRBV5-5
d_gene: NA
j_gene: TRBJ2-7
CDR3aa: CASSSQRTTWYF
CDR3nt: TGTGCCAGCAGTTCTCAGAGAACAACCTGGTACTTC

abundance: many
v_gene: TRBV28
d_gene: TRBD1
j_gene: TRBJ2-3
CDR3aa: CASSLDRGYTDTQYF
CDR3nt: TGTGCCAGCAGCTTGGACAGGGGATACACAGATACGCAGTATTTT

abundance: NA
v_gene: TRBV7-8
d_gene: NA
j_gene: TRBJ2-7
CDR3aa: CASTLSNEQYF
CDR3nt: TGTGCCAGCACCCTTAGTAACGAGCAGTACTTC

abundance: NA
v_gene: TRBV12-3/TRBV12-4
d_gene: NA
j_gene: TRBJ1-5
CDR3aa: CASSLQYQPQHF
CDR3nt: TGTGCCAGCAGTTTACAGTATCAGCCCCAGCATTTT

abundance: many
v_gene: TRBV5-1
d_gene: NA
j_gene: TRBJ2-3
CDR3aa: CASSLNGGGTDTQYF
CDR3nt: TGCGCCAGCAGCTTGAACGGGGGAGGCACAGATACGCAGTATTTT

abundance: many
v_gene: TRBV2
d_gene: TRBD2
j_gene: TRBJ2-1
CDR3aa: CASTRLAYEQFF
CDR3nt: TGTGCCAGCACTAGACTAGCGTATGAGCAGTTCTTC

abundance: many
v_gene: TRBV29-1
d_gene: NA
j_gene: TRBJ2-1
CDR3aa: CSVLIWISYNEQFF
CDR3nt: TGCAGCGTCCTTATCTGGATTTCTTACAATGAGCAGTTCTTC

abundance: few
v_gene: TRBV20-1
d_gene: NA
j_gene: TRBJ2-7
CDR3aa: CSARGGATYEQYF
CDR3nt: TGCAGTGCTAGAGGGGGAGCGACCTACGAGCAGTACTTC

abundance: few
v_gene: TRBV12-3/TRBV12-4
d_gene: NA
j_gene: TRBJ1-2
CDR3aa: CASSWTEKYGYTF
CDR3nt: TGTGCCAGCAGTTGGACAGAGAAATATGGCTACACCTTC

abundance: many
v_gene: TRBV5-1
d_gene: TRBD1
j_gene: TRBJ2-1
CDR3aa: CASSPGQGNNEQFF
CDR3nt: TGCGCCAGCAGTCCTGGACAGGGCAACAATGAGCAGTTCTTC

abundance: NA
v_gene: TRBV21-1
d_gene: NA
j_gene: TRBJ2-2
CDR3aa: CASSKVLQGSAPPNANTGEVFF
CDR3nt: TGTGCCAGCAGCAAGGTCCTACAGGGGTCCGCCCCCCCTAACGCGAACACCGGGGAGGTGTTTTTT

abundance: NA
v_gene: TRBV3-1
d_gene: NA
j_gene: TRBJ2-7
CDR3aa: CASSHRGEQYF
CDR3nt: TGTGCCAGCAGCCACAGGGGAGAGCAGTACTTC

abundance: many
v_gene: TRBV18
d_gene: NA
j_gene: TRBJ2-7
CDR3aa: CASSPPGTTSYEQYF
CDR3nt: TGTGCCAGCTCACCCCCAGGCACTACCTCCTACGAGCAGTACTTC

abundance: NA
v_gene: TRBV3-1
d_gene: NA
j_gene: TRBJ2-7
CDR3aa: CASSHSAYEQYF
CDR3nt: TGTGCCAGCAGCCATTCCGCTTACGAGCAGTACTTC